This is a list of T cell receptor beta chains from one sample in a study of T cell changes during pregnancy in multiple sclerosis. Libraries were prepared by immunoSEQ multiplex PCR; TCRdb keeps only in-frame clonotypes and omits some of them. The table lists around 70,000 clones, approximately 90% of them singletons, with under 2% in the top ten. The starting material was peripheral blood, obtained in the first trimester of pregnancy. These receptors originate from a female donor in good health, enrolled as a control in a pregnancy study. Both conserved end residues are part of each CDR3. Each record gives: D gene, V gene, J gene, clone size, CDR3 protein, CDR3 DNA. D genes are given only for firm matches. Size is omitted from some rows. Given values are once, few, many or a class for expanded clones.

D gene: NA; V gene: TRBV9; J gene: TRBJ1-1; clone size: NA; CDR3 protein: CASSQQETEAFF; CDR3 DNA: TGTGCCAGCAGCCAACAGGAGACTGAAGCTTTCTTT
D gene: NA; V gene: TRBV13; J gene: TRBJ1-2; clone size: NA; CDR3 protein: CASSLGRVTNYGYTF; CDR3 DNA: TGTGCCAGCAGCTTAGGTCGGGTGACTAACTATGGCTACACCTTC
D gene: NA; V gene: TRBV14; J gene: TRBJ2-1; clone size: NA; CDR3 protein: CASSQDWELHNEQFF; CDR3 DNA: TGTGCCAGCAGCCAAGATTGGGAGCTTCACAATGAGCAGTTCTTC
D gene: TRBD2; V gene: TRBV7-6; J gene: TRBJ2-3; clone size: once; CDR3 protein: CASSFAGADTQYF; CDR3 DNA: TGTGCCAGCAGCTTCGCGGGAGCAGATACGCAGTATTTT
D gene: NA; V gene: TRBV6-1; J gene: TRBJ2-3; clone size: NA; CDR3 protein: CASRLGGDTQYF; CDR3 DNA: TGTGCCAGCAGACTCGGAGGAGATACGCAGTATTTT
D gene: NA; V gene: TRBV7-6; J gene: TRBJ1-2; clone size: NA; CDR3 protein: CASSSRVGGTLNGYTF; CDR3 DNA: TGTGCCAGCAGCTCTAGGGTTGGAGGGACCCTGAATGGCTACACCTTC
D gene: NA; V gene: TRBV28; J gene: TRBJ1-1; clone size: few; CDR3 protein: CASSQSWNTEAFF; CDR3 DNA: TGTGCCAGCAGTCAAAGCTGGAACACTGAAGCTTTCTTT
D gene: NA; V gene: TRBV5-6; J gene: TRBJ2-1; clone size: NA; CDR3 protein: CASSRDTREQFF; CDR3 DNA: TGTGCCAGCAGCAGGGACACCCGTGAGCAGTTCTTC
D gene: TRBD2; V gene: TRBV5-4; J gene: TRBJ2-5; clone size: NA; CDR3 protein: CASSPGGRETQYF; CDR3 DNA: TGTGCCAGCAGCCCGGGGGGGCGGGAGACCCAGTACTTC
D gene: NA; V gene: TRBV27; J gene: TRBJ2-1; clone size: NA; CDR3 protein: CASSRGGPYNEQFF; CDR3 DNA: TGTGCCAGCAGCCGCGGAGGGCCCTACAATGAGCAGTTCTTC
D gene: NA; V gene: TRBV6-6; J gene: TRBJ2-7; clone size: NA; CDR3 protein: CASGGGFSYEQYF; CDR3 DNA: TGTGCCAGTGGCGGGGGCTTCTCCTACGAGCAGTACTTC
D gene: NA; V gene: TRBV5-4; J gene: TRBJ2-5; clone size: once; CDR3 protein: CASSPTSGQQETQYF; CDR3 DNA: TGTGCCAGCAGCCCCACCTCGGGACAACAAGAGACCCAGTACTTC
D gene: TRBD1; V gene: TRBV29-1; J gene: TRBJ2-3; clone size: NA; CDR3 protein: CSADRGSTDTQYF; CDR3 DNA: TGCAGCGCAGACAGGGGAAGCACAGATACGCAGTATTTT
D gene: TRBD2; V gene: TRBV4-2; J gene: TRBJ2-3; clone size: NA; CDR3 protein: CASSPGLAGPDTQYF; CDR3 DNA: TGTGCCAGCAGCCCGGGACTAGCGGGACCAGATACGCAGTATTTT
D gene: NA; V gene: TRBV27; J gene: TRBJ2-7; clone size: NA; CDR3 protein: CASSLWGVGAHYEQYF; CDR3 DNA: TGTGCCAGCAGTTTATGGGGCGTGGGGGCGCACTACGAGCAGTACTTC
D gene: NA; V gene: TRBV13; J gene: TRBJ2-7; clone size: NA; CDR3 protein: CASSPYSEGRYEQYF; CDR3 DNA: TGTGCCAGCAGCCCCTACTCGGAGGGGAGGTACGAGCAGTACTTC
D gene: NA; V gene: TRBV6-1; J gene: TRBJ2-5; clone size: NA; CDR3 protein: CASSDVSGETQYF; CDR3 DNA: TGTGCCAGCAGTGATGTAAGCGGTGAGACCCAGTACTTC
D gene: NA; V gene: TRBV6-1; J gene: TRBJ2-6; clone size: NA; CDR3 protein: CASSDARSGANVLTF; CDR3 DNA: TGTGCCAGCAGTGATGCGCGCTCTGGGGCCAACGTCCTGACTTTC
D gene: NA; V gene: TRBV7-9; J gene: TRBJ1-5; clone size: NA; CDR3 protein: CASSLGGPVQPQHF; CDR3 DNA: TGTGCCAGCAGCTTAGGCGGCCCTGTTCAGCCCCAGCATTTT
D gene: NA; V gene: TRBV30; J gene: TRBJ2-1; clone size: NA; CDR3 protein: CAWSRGWRDGEQFF; CDR3 DNA: TGTGCCTGGAGCCGTGGGTGGCGGGATGGTGAGCAGTTCTTC
D gene: NA; V gene: TRBV2; J gene: TRBJ2-2; clone size: NA; CDR3 protein: CASSDPILVTGELFF; CDR3 DNA: TGTGCCAGCAGTGACCCTATACTAGTTACCGGGGAGCTGTTTTTT
D gene: NA; V gene: TRBV6-1; J gene: TRBJ2-7; clone size: NA; CDR3 protein: CASTMSIQAEQYF; CDR3 DNA: TGTGCCAGTACCATGTCGATACAGGCCGAGCAGTACTTC
D gene: TRBD2; V gene: TRBV28; J gene: TRBJ2-7; clone size: NA; CDR3 protein: CASSLGGSGRVKQYF; CDR3 DNA: TGTGCCAGCAGTTTGGGGGGGAGCGGGAGGGTTAAGCAGTACTTC
D gene: NA; V gene: TRBV5-1; J gene: TRBJ2-7; clone size: NA; CDR3 protein: CASSLTGTYEQYF; CDR3 DNA: TGCGCCAGCAGCTTAACAGGGACCTACGAGCAGTACTTC
D gene: NA; V gene: TRBV2; J gene: TRBJ2-5; clone size: NA; CDR3 protein: CASSGTAGRETQYF; CDR3 DNA: TGTGCCAGCAGTGGGACGGCAGGGCGAGAGACCCAGTACTTC
D gene: TRBD2; V gene: TRBV18; J gene: TRBJ2-1; clone size: NA; CDR3 protein: CASSPGKTSGRAGNEQFF; CDR3 DNA: TGTGCCAGCTCACCAGGGAAGACTAGCGGGAGGGCCGGGAATGAGCAGTTCTTC
D gene: TRBD2; V gene: TRBV9; J gene: TRBJ2-5; clone size: NA; CDR3 protein: CASSVGRAGLGETQYF; CDR3 DNA: TGTGCCAGCAGCGTAGGCCGTGCGGGACTAGGAGAGACCCAGTACTTC
D gene: TRBD1; V gene: TRBV19; J gene: TRBJ1-2; clone size: once; CDR3 protein: CASSPSPVRGTVFYGYTF; CDR3 DNA: TGTGCCAGTAGTCCGTCCCCCGTCCGTGGGACAGTTTTTTATGGCTACACCTTC
D gene: TRBD1; V gene: TRBV29-1; J gene: TRBJ2-7; clone size: NA; CDR3 protein: CSVEDKTGPTNVGTYEQYF; CDR3 DNA: TGCAGCGTTGAAGATAAGACAGGGCCCACTAATGTTGGTACCTACGAGCAGTACTTC
D gene: NA; V gene: TRBV20-1; J gene: TRBJ2-1; clone size: NA; CDR3 protein: CSASTGLEQFF; CDR3 DNA: TGCAGTGCTAGCACAGGGCTTGAGCAGTTCTTC
D gene: NA; V gene: TRBV5-1; J gene: TRBJ2-7; clone size: NA; CDR3 protein: CASSLGFTYEQYF; CDR3 DNA: TGCGCCAGCAGCTTGGGTTTTACCTACGAGCAGTACTTC
D gene: TRBD2; V gene: TRBV6-6; J gene: TRBJ2-2; clone size: NA; CDR3 protein: CASSYSTAGGGELFF; CDR3 DNA: TGTGCCAGCAGTTACTCGACGGCGGGAGGCGGGGAGCTGTTTTTT
D gene: TRBD1; V gene: TRBV5-8; J gene: TRBJ2-7; clone size: NA; CDR3 protein: CASSLVAGGDEQYF; CDR3 DNA: TGTGCCAGCAGCTTGGTAGCAGGGGGCGACGAGCAGTACTTC
D gene: NA; V gene: TRBV5-1; J gene: TRBJ2-3; clone size: NA; CDR3 protein: CASSLILTGETDTQYF; CDR3 DNA: TGCGCCAGCAGCCTTATTTTAACGGGAGAAACAGATACGCAGTATTTT
D gene: NA; V gene: TRBV25-1; J gene: TRBJ2-5; clone size: NA; CDR3 protein: CASSRPTGVAETQYF; CDR3 DNA: TGTGCCAGCAGTCGCCCAACGGGAGTAGCAGAGACCCAGTACTTC
D gene: TRBD2; V gene: TRBV30; J gene: TRBJ2-5; clone size: NA; CDR3 protein: CAWSRPGRGGETQYF; CDR3 DNA: TGTGCCTGGAGTCGCCCAGGGAGGGGAGGAGAGACCCAGTACTTC